These T cell receptor beta chains were read from a single sample in a study of identical twins. TCRdb ran MiXCR on the 5' RACE reads and lists one entry per CDR3 protein. The sample lists around 960,000 distinct CDR3 sequences; around an eighth were seen once. This same sample was also part of a study on yellow fever vaccine responses in identical twins.

Sequenced sample: PBMCs. Receptors were obtained from a woman aged 18-29 years in good health. Both conserved end residues are part of each CDR3. D genes are given only for firm matches. Expanded clones are given a class, and other clones once, few, many or no size at all.

>.|TRBV6-5|TRBJ2-5|TRBD2
TGTGCCAGCAGTTACTCGGGGCTAGCGGGAGGGCCTGGGGAGACCCAGTACTTC
CASSYSGLAGGPGETQYF
>.|TRBV12-3/TRBV12-4|TRBJ2-2|.
TGTGCCAGCAGTTTTTTTGGCAACACCGGGGAGCTGTTTTTT
CASSFFGNTGELFF
>many|TRBV2|TRBJ1-1|TRBD1
TGTGCCAGCGACCGGACAGGGGGCAGCGCTGAAGCTTTCTTT
CASDRTGGSAEAFF
>.|TRBV6-1|TRBJ2-7|.
TGTGCCAGCAAGCCTGCAGGGTACAACGAGCAGTACTTC
CASKPAGYNEQYF
>few|TRBV27|TRBJ2-5|.
TGTGCCAGCAGCGCACTGGGTTATCAAGAGACCCAGTACTTC
CASSALGYQETQYF
>many|TRBV28|TRBJ2-5|.
TGTGCCAGCAGTTCCCAAGTCCAGTATGGGGGGCGGGAGACCCAGTACTTC
CASSSQVQYGGRETQYF
>many|TRBV7-9|TRBJ2-7|TRBD2
TGTGCCAGCAGCTCAGTGACTAGCGGCAAGCAGTACTTC
CASSSVTSGKQYF
>.|TRBV29-1|TRBJ2-5|.
TGCAGCGTTGAATACGCCAGGGGAGAGACCCAGTACTTC
CSVEYARGETQYF
>many|TRBV5-1|TRBJ2-7|.
TGCGCCAGCAGCTTGGTTCCAGATTCCTACGAGCAGTACTTC
CASSLVPDSYEQYF
>few|TRBV6-6|TRBJ2-3|.
TGTGCCAGCGGGGCAGGGGTTCCAGATACGCAGTATTTT
CASGAGVPDTQYF
>.|TRBV10-3|TRBJ2-3|TRBD2
TGTGCCATCAATACCGGGGGGGGGACAGATACGCAGTATTTT
CAINTGGGTDTQYF
>few|TRBV12-3/TRBV12-4|TRBJ2-2|.
TGTGCCAGCAGTTTAGGGGGGGGCCACACCGGGGAGCTGTTTTTT
CASSLGGGHTGELFF
>few|TRBV4-1|TRBJ2-4|TRBD2
TGCGCCAGCAGCCAAGCCGGGACTAGCGGGGGAGTCCGGTACTTC
CASSQAGTSGGVRYF
>.|TRBV29-1|TRBJ2-3|.
TGCAGCGTTGAAGGTTTTCGCGACACAGATACGCAGTATTTT
CSVEGFRDTDTQYF
>many|TRBV15|TRBJ2-3|.
TGTGCCACCAGCAGAGATCATCCGGCGACTACAGATACGCAGTATTTT
CATSRDHPATTDTQYF
>.|TRBV7-9|TRBJ2-7|TRBD1
TGTGCCAGCAGCCGGACAGGGTACAGTGACGAGCAGTACTTC
CASSRTGYSDEQYF
>.|TRBV7-9|TRBJ2-2|.
TGTGCCAGCAGCTTAAATCCCCTTACTGCGAACACCGGGGAGCTGTTTTTT
CASSLNPLTANTGELFF
>few|TRBV12-3/TRBV12-4|TRBJ2-3|TRBD1
TGTGCCAGCAGCCGATTTATTGGGACAGGGTTTACAGATACGCAGTATTTT
CASSRFIGTGFTDTQYF
>few|TRBV9|TRBJ2-7|TRBD2
TGTGCCAGCAGCGTAGTGGCGGGAGCTAGTGAGCAGTACTTC
CASSVVAGASEQYF
>many|TRBV10-2|TRBJ1-5|.
TGCGCCAGCAGTGAGCCCAGGGAACAGCCCCAGCATTTT
CASSEPREQPQHF
>few|TRBV3-1|TRBJ2-3|.
TGTGCCAGTGGGATAGACAGCACAGATACGCAGTATTTT
CASGIDSTDTQYF
>.|TRBV27|TRBJ1-2|.
TGTGCCAGCAGTTTATTGGGACAAGGTATCAATGGCTACACCTTC
CASSLLGQGINGYTF
>many|TRBV19|TRBJ1-5|.
TGTGCCAGTAGTACAGGCAATCAGCCCCAGCATTTT
CASSTGNQPQHF
>.|TRBV5-1|TRBJ2-1|TRBD2
TGCGCCAGCAGCTTGGGCTTCGGGACTAGCGGGAGGGATGAGCAGTTCTTC
CASSLGFGTSGRDEQFF
>many|TRBV6-1|TRBJ1-6|TRBD1
TGTGCCAGCAGGAGGGACAGCGTTAATTCACCCCTCCACTTT
CASRRDSVNSPLHF
>few|TRBV7-8|TRBJ2-3|TRBD2
TGTGCCAGCAGCCCTACCGGGACTAGCGGGTTCACAGATACGCAGTATTTT
CASSPTGTSGFTDTQYF
>few|TRBV6-5|TRBJ2-1|TRBD1
TGTGCCAGCAGTTACTCCATCAGGGGGTGGGATGAGCAGTTCTTC
CASSYSIRGWDEQFF
>few|TRBV7-9|TRBJ2-2|TRBD1
TGTGCCAGCAGCGTCACCGGGACAGGGAACACCGGGGAGCTGTTTTTT
CASSVTGTGNTGELFF
>many|TRBV5-1|TRBJ2-1|TRBD2
TGCGCCAGCGCCGGGACTACCAAATACAATGAGCAGTTCTTC
CASAGTTKYNEQFF
>.|TRBV20-1|TRBJ2-7|TRBD2
TGCAGTGCTATTGGGACTAGCTACGAGCAGTACTTC
CSAIGTSYEQYF
>few|TRBV7-2|TRBJ2-7|.
TGTGCCAGCAGCTTAGAGAACGGAGGGCTCTACGAGCAGTACTTC
CASSLENGGLYEQYF
>few|TRBV2|TRBJ2-1|TRBD2
TGTGCCAGCAGTGGGGTGAATAGCGGGTACAATGAGCAGTTCTTC
CASSGVNSGYNEQFF
>.|TRBV18|TRBJ1-3|.
TGTGCCAGCTTTCGCGCTCGAGGATCGGGAAACACCATATATTTT
CASFRARGSGNTIYF
>many|TRBV7-2|TRBJ1-1|.
TGTGCCAGCAGCTTAGGTCCTCCGATAGAATACACTGAAGCTTTCTTT
CASSLGPPIEYTEAFF
>few|TRBV28|TRBJ2-6|TRBD1
TGTGCCAGCAAGGGGGACAGGGAGTCTTACTCTGGGGCCAACGTCCTGACTTTC
CASKGDRESYSGANVLTF
>.|TRBV6-1|TRBJ2-1|TRBD2
TGTGCCAGCACTAAGAGACTAGCCGATATCTCCTACAATGAGCAGTTCTTC
CASTKRLADISYNEQFF
>.|TRBV9|TRBJ1-4|.
TGTGCCAACAGCGTGGCAGCTTATAATGAAAAACTGTTTTTT
CANSVAAYNEKLFF
>.|TRBV9|TRBJ2-3|.
TGTGCCAGCAGCGTAGGGACCGGAGATGCGTATTTT
CASSVGTGDAYF
>few|TRBV24-1|TRBJ2-1|.
TGTGCCACCAGTGATAGGACACCCAGCTCCTACAATGAGCAGTTCTTC
CATSDRTPSSYNEQFF
>.|TRBV20-1|TRBJ2-3|.
TGCAGTGCTAGAGATAGCAGGGAGCCCGGTGGCACAGATACGCAGTATTTT
CSARDSREPGGTDTQYF
>few|TRBV10-3|TRBJ2-1|.
TGTGCCATCAGTGAGTTTGAAAGGGGATTCGGCGATGAGCAGTTCTTC
CAISEFERGFGDEQFF
>.|TRBV11-3|TRBJ2-7|.
TGTGCCAGCAGCTTATCCCGGGCAGGGATCACCTCCTACGAGCAGTACTTC
CASSLSRAGITSYEQYF
>.|TRBV6-1|TRBJ2-7|.
TGTGCCAGCAGTACCGGGACACTCTACGAGCAGTACTTC
CASSTGTLYEQYF
>few|TRBV6-5|TRBJ2-1|.
TGTGCCAGCAGTTACGAGGCAGGCACCGTGTACAATGAGCAGTTCTTC
CASSYEAGTVYNEQFF
>.|TRBV10-3|TRBJ2-6|TRBD1
TGTGCCATCAGTGGACAGGGCTCTGGGGCCAACGTCCTGACTTTC
CAISGQGSGANVLTF
>few|TRBV21-1|TRBJ2-5|.
TGTGCCAGCAGCGTCCGGGACAGGGAAGCCCAAGAGACCCAGTACTTC
CASSVRDREAQETQYF
>few|TRBV4-1|TRBJ2-7|.
TGCGCCAGCAGCCAAGATCGTTTTGCCGAGCAGTACTTC
CASSQDRFAEQYF
>many|TRBV2|TRBJ1-2|TRBD1
TGTGCCAGCAGTGGACAGGGGGCGGGTGGCTACACCTTC
CASSGQGAGGYTF
>few|TRBV9|TRBJ2-2|.
TGTGCCAGCAGCGTAGAGGGGACCGGGTCCTCCCGCGACGTCGGGGAGCTGTTTTTT
CASSVEGTGSSRDVGELFF
>many|TRBV27|TRBJ1-6|TRBD1
TGTGCCAGTAAGCGGCCGGGACAGAATAATTCACCCCTCCACTTT
CASKRPGQNNSPLHF
>.|TRBV20-1|TRBJ2-2|TRBD2
TGCAGTGCTAGAAAGTATTCGACTAGCGGGGGCATCACGAACACCGGGGAGCTGTTTTTT
CSARKYSTSGGITNTGELFF
>.|TRBV3-1|TRBJ2-2|.
TGTGCCAGCAGCCAATTGGGAGGGGGGGCGAACACCGGGGAGCTGTTTTTT
CASSQLGGGANTGELFF
>few|TRBV9|TRBJ1-4|TRBD1
TGTGCCAGCAGCGCCTGGACAGGGGGAGAAAAACTGTTTTTT
CASSAWTGGEKLFF